The TCR beta chain under discussion was sequenced for a study of CD8 T cells in Susac syndrome. From blood CD8+ and CD4+ T cells, TCR beta sequences were generated. Controls were drawn from healthy donors and were matched for age and sex. TEMRA cells were enriched by FACS, and CD4+ and CD8+ T cells were negatively isolated. Random hexamers were used to reverse transcribe roughly 0.5 to 1 ug of RNA. An immunoSEQ multiplex PCR generated amplified TCR beta CDR3 products spanning 54 Vbeta and 13 Jbeta. TCRdb processed the immunoSEQ multiplex PCR reads anew with MiXCR; each CDR3 protein has one entry. The data hold 40,000 to 55,000 distinct CDR3 sequences, with 85% to 95% observed a single time. The CDR3 has 15 amino acids. The ends were cut back, 2 bases at V and 6 bases at J, with 14 bases in the middle. The germline V gene encodes CDR1 MNHEY and CDR2 SVGEGT.

The chain combines TRBV6-2 or TRBV6-3 with TRBJ2-1, with D unclear. The material sequenced was CD8+ T cells from PBMCs. This receptor was identified in a human donor in good health. The DNA of the CDR3 is TGTGCCAGCAGTTACAACGATCCCTACATCAATGAGCAGTTCTTC. This sequence encodes CASSYNDPYINEQFF.